This TCR beta chain was sequenced during a study of blood T cell repertoires in COVID-19. On the study more broadly: Samples of COVID-19 (acute and convalescent) were obtained from the United States, Italy and Spain. T cells, B-cell-depleted T cells, or PBMCs supplied cDNA or gDNA.

Germline lookup yields CDR1 LGHDT and CDR2 YNNKEL (reference sequence). CDR3 length: 16 residues. V lost 4 bases to trimming and J lost 2 bases, with 17 bases between them. Original processing notes: Estimation of nucleated cell counts was performed using reference gene primer amplification. Libraries were prepared by immunoSEQ multiplex PCR; TCRdb keeps only in-frame clonotypes and omits some of them. V and J calls and clone size are given by that table; D and trimming were obtained from the DNA. The data show about 80,000 clones, over 75% seen once. This sequence was found in a human donor in a cohort sampled during active COVID-19. What was sequenced was peripheral blood. The chain has TRBV3-1 (or the pseudogene TRBV3-2) and TRBJ1-1; possibly TRBD1 for D (5 bases). CDR3 protein: CASSRRGRRGNTEAFF. The CDR3 DNA is TGTGCCAGCAGCCGTCGGGGCAGGCGGGGAAACACTGAAGCTTTCTTT.